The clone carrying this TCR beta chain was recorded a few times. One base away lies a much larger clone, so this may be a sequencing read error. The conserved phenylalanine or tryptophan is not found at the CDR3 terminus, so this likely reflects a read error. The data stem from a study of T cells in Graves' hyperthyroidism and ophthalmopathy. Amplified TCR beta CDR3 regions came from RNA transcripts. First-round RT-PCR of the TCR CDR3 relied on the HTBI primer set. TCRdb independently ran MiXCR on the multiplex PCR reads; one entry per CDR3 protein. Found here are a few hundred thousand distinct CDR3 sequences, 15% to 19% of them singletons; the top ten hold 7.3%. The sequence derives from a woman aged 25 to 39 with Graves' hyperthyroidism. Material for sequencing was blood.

The CDR3 DNA sequence: TGTGCTCCCACCGGGAAGCGGGGATACTCCTACGAGCAGTACCTC. Translation: CAPTGKRGYSYEQYL. The chain links TRBV12-5 to TRBJ2-7; 7 bases are shared with TRBD2. From germline, CDR1 is LGHNT and CDR2 FRNRAP. J gave up 0 bases and V 11 bases, and 13 bases lay outside the gene matches. CDR3 length: 15 residues.